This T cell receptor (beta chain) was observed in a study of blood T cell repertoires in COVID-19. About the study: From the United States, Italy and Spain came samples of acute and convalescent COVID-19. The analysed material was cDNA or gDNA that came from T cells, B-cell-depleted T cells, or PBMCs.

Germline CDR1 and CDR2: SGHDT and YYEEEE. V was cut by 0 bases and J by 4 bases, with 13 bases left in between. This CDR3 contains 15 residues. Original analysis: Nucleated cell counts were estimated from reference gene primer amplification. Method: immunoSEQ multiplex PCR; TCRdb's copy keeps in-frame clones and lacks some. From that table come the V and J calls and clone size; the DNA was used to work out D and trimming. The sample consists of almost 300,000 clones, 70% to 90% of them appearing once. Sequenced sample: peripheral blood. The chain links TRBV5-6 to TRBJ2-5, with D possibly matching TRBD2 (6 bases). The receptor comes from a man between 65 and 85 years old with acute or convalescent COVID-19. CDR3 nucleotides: TGTGCCAGCAGCTTGGCCCTGGACTACGGAGAGACCCAGTACTTC. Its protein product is CASSLALDYGETQYF.